The T cell receptor beta chain under discussion was sequenced for a study of blood T cell repertoires in COVID-19. On the study more broadly: Samples of COVID-19 (acute and convalescent) were obtained from the United States, Italy and Spain. In each case, the material was cDNA or gDNA derived from T cells, B-cell-depleted T cells, or PBMCs.

Assay used: immunoSEQ multiplex PCR; TCRdb lists only in-frame clones, some missing. Among some 40,000 clones listed, around 94% were seen once. Followed over time, Seattle patients had been enrolled while infection was active. V lost 4 bases and J lost 13, with 17 bases in between. CDR1 and CDR2 from the germline V gene are SNHLY and FYNNEI. CDR3 length: 13 residues. This clonotype was obtained from a man aged 45-60 years with COVID-19, enrolled during active disease. The source material was peripheral blood. The chain is built from TRBV2 and TRBJ2-1; a possible D gene is TRBD2 (5 bases). CDR3 residues: CASSVLISSGQFF. CDR3 coding DNA: TGTGCCAGCAGTGTGTTAATATCCAGCGGACAGTTCTTC.